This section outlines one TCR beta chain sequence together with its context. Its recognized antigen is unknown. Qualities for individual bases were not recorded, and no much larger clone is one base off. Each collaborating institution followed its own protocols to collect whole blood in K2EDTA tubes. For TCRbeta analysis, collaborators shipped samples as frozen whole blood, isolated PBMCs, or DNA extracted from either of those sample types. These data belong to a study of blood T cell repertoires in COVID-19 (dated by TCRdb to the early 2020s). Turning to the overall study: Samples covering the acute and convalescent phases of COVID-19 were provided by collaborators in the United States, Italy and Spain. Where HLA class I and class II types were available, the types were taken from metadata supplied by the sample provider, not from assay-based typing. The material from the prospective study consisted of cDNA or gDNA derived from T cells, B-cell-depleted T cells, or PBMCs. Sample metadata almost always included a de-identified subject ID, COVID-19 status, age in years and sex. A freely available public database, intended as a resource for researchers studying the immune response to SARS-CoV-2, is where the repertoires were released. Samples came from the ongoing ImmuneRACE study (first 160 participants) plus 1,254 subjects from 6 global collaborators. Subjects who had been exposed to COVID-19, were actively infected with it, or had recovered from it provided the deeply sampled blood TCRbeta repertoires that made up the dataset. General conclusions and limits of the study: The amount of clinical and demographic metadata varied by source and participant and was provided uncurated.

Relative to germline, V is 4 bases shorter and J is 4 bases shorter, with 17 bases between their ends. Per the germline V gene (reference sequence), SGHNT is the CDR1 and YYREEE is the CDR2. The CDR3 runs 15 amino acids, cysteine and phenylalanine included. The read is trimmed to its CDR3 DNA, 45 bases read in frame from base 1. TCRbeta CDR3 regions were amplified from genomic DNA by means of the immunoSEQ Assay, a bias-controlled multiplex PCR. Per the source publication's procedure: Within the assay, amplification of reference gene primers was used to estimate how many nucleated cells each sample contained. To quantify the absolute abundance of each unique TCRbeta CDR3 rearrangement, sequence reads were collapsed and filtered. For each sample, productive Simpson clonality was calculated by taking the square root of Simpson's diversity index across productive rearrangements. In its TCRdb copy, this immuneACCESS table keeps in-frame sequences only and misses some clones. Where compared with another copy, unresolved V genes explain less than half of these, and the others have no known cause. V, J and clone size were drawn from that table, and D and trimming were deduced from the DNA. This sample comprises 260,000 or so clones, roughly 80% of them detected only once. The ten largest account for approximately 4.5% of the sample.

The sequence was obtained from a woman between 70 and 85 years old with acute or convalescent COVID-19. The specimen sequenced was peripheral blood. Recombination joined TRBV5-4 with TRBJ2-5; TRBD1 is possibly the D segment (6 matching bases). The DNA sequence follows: TGTGCCAGCAGCCCCAGGGGCGTAGTACGAGAGACCCAGTACTTC. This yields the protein CASSPRGVVRETQYF.